A single sample gave rise to the 9 T cell receptor beta chains below, sequenced in a study of blood T cells in healthy people across ages. For the second PCR, which ran for roughly 7 to 11 cycles, a sample-barcoded 5' primer and a J-beta primer mix were used. TCRdb used MiXCR to reprocess the 5' RACE reads, holding one entry per CDR3 protein. The sample holds around 1,000,000 distinct CDR3 sequences, roughly a quarter seen once. The same data also went into a second study, on T cells of mothers and their children.

The sequenced sample was blood. The receptor set was obtained from a girl under 10 years old in good health.

This clonotype came up a few times. The rearrangement uses TRBV5-1 and TRBJ1-2; D not resolved. The CDR3 runs 16 residues. Trimming pared 0 bases from V and 0 bases from J, leaving 12 bases between. CDR1 SGHRS and CDR2 YFSETQ come from the germline V gene. The CDR3 region is CASSLALDGPNYGYTF. The CDR3 DNA follows: TGCGCCAGCAGCTTGGCCCTGGACGGACCTAACTATGGCTACACCTTC.

This chain uses TRBV6-2 or TRBV6-3 with TRBJ2-5, with D maybe TRBD2 (6 bases). Germline V gene lookup returns CDR1 MNHEY and CDR2 SVGEGT. The CDR3 is made up of 15 amino acids. Trimming stripped 2 bases from V and 1 base from J, with 11 bases between. Written as DNA, the CDR3 is TGTGCCAGCAGTTACCCGCTGGGACTCCAAGAGACCCAGTACTTC. Its protein product is CASSYPLGLQETQYF.

A few counts support this clonotype. This chain connects TRBV5-1 to TRBJ2-1, with D possibly TRBD2 on 6 matching bases. Trimming removed 4 bases at V and 4 bases at J, with 15 bases between. CDR1 is SGHRS, CDR2 YFSETQ, per germline. This CDR3 comprises 15 residues. The CDR3 DNA reads as TGCGCCAGCAGCCTGTCTACTAGCCTTTACAATGAGCAGTTCTTC. Translated, it gives CASSLSTSLYNEQFF.

This clonotype appeared a few times. This rearrangement joins TRBV24-1 to TRBJ2-2; maybe TRBD2 (5 bases). The CDR3 runs 15 residues. The V end was cut by 5 bases, the J end by 5 bases, with 14 bases between. From germline, CDR1 is KGHDR and CDR2 SFDVKD. The CDR3 nucleotides read TGTGCCACCAGTGCGAGGGTCGGGCCGACCGGGGAGCTGTTTTTT. Its protein is CATSARVGPTGELFF.

This clonotype was found a few times. The chain has TRBV19 and TRBJ1-5; D is possibly TRBD1 (5 bases). Trimming removed 4 bases at V and 0 bases at J, with 16 bases between. CDR3 length: 17 residues. Looked up from germline, CDR1 is LNHDA and CDR2 is SQIVND (reference sequence). CDR3 DNA: TGTGCCAGTAGTACCTCAGGGTACCGCAATAGCAATCAGCCCCAGCATTTT. Protein: CASSTSGYRNSNQPQHF.

The gene calls are TRBV7-9 and TRBJ2-1; a weak D match, TRBD1 (6 bases). In germline, CDR1 is SEHNR, CDR2 FQNEAQ (reference sequence). The CDR3 runs 14 residues. Trimming shortened V by 4 bases and J by 1 base, and 8 bases separated the two germline ends. In DNA, the CDR3 is TGTGCCAGCAGCTCGACAGGTTCCTACAATGAGCAGTTCTTC. Protein sequence: CASSSTGSYNEQFF.

V is TRBV2 and J is TRBJ1-5; D is perhaps TRBD1 (5 bases). This CDR3 region has 15 residues. CDR1 is SNHLY and CDR2 is FYNNEI in the germline V gene. With 4 bases removed from V and 7 bases from J, the gap between germline ends came to 17 bases. The CDR3 region is CASSVVAGDRQPQHF. As DNA, the CDR3 is TGTGCCAGCAGTGTAGTGGCGGGGGACCGCCAGCCCCAGCATTTT. Looking up the rest from reference TRBV2 and TRBJ1-5 gives the full variable domain: EPEVTQTPSHQVTQMGQEVILRCVPISNHLYFYWYRQILGQKVEFLVSFYNNEISEKSEIFDDQFSVERPDGSNFTLKIRSTKLEDSAMYFCASSVVAGDRQPQHFGDGTRLSIL.

This clonotype was recorded a few times. The gene calls are TRBV7-2 and TRBJ1-2; D unresolved. V lost 2 bases to trimming and J lost 4 bases, with 11 bases between them. This CDR3 contains 14 residues. Germline CDR1 SGHTA, CDR2 FQGNSA. The CDR3 nucleotides are TGTGCCAGCAGCTTATCTCGAGCGTTCTATGGCTACACCTTC. It codes for CASSLSRAFYGYTF.

This clonotype was found a few times. A much larger clone lies one base from this, so it may be a read error. The J gene is TRBJ2-5, the V gene TRBV6-2 or TRBV6-3; 7 nucleotides match TRBD1. The germline CDR1 and CDR2 sequences are MNHEY and SVGEGT. V lost 1 base, J lost 4 bases, and 0 bases stayed unmatched. CDR3 length: 13 residues. The CDR3 DNA sequence: TGTGCCAGCAGTTACTACAGGGGAGAGACCCAGTACTTC. As protein: CASSYYRGETQYF.